The rows below give T cell receptor beta chains drawn from one sample of a study of T-cell reconstitution after alpha-beta-depleted transplantation in children. Each CDR3 protein is one row after TCRdb ran MiXCR on the PCR reads. The table has about 110,000 distinct CDR3 sequences, about 6% seen once; the top ten hold roughly 23%. The sample in question was PBMCs, mostly from graft donor cells, obtained 360 days after TCRalphabeta/CD19-depleted stem cell transplant. Every receptor here comes from a male patient aged 2-15 years who had a stem cell transplant for acute lymphoblastic leukemia, so the T cells may come from the graft donor. The CDR3 runs from the conserved cysteine through the conserved F or W. The order of the fields is CDR3 length, clone size, V gene, CDR3 protein. Clone size is stated in some rows and not others, as once, few, many or a class when expanded.

len: 15
abundance: -
v_gene: TRBV5-1
CDR3aa: CASSLAGQGRYEQYF

len: 18
abundance: -
v_gene: TRBV12-3/TRBV12-4
CDR3aa: CASTRLPLFRASTDTQYF

len: 14
abundance: -
v_gene: TRBV6-2/TRBV6-3
CDR3aa: CASRLAGDWDIQYF

len: 11
abundance: -
v_gene: TRBV28
CDR3aa: CASSLREKLFF

len: 13
abundance: -
v_gene: TRBV28
CDR3aa: CASSLESGETQYF

len: 15
abundance: many
v_gene: TRBV7-9
CDR3aa: CASSSRTGGTGELFF

len: 11
abundance: -
v_gene: TRBV11-2
CDR3aa: CASSFLDEQYF

len: 16
abundance: many
v_gene: TRBV7-9
CDR3aa: CASSLNPDSQDQPQHF

len: 17
abundance: few
v_gene: TRBV7-7
CDR3aa: CASSLAMRRAGEETQYF

len: 15
abundance: -
v_gene: TRBV2
CDR3aa: CASSEVQGGNTEAFF

len: 12
abundance: many
v_gene: TRBV5-6
CDR3aa: CASSGGGETQYF

len: 13
abundance: many
v_gene: TRBV4-3
CDR3aa: CASSHGRVYEQYF

len: 13
abundance: few
v_gene: TRBV5-5
CDR3aa: CASSFETPYEQYF

len: 13
abundance: -
v_gene: TRBV6-5
CDR3aa: CASSYARGVGYTF

len: 14
abundance: few
v_gene: TRBV24-1
CDR3aa: CATSERTSGGPHVF

len: 16
abundance: many
v_gene: TRBV24-1
CDR3aa: CATSDPRQTINYGYTF

len: 12
abundance: many
v_gene: TRBV6-2/TRBV6-3
CDR3aa: CASRENNYEQYF

len: 15
abundance: many
v_gene: TRBV4-3
CDR3aa: CASSQDGGGNQPQHF

len: 15
abundance: many
v_gene: TRBV7-6
CDR3aa: CASSLDSGRPDTQYF

len: 14
abundance: -
v_gene: TRBV28
CDR3aa: CASSLGRNTGELFF

len: 15
abundance: few
v_gene: TRBV4-2
CDR3aa: CASSLQTELNEKLFF

len: 13
abundance: -
v_gene: TRBV4-2
CDR3aa: CASSQDEIHEQFF

len: 14
abundance: many
v_gene: TRBV29-1
CDR3aa: CSVGQGVRTDTQYF

len: 12
abundance: -
v_gene: TRBV7-9
CDR3aa: CASRSGAYEQYF

len: 16
abundance: few
v_gene: TRBV7-9
CDR3aa: CASVPRRGANTGELFF

len: 16
abundance: many
v_gene: TRBV20-1
CDR3aa: CSARDPLAVRADTQYF

len: 14
abundance: -
v_gene: TRBV6-2/TRBV6-3
CDR3aa: CASSLGLFYNEQFF

len: 13
abundance: many
v_gene: TRBV29-1
CDR3aa: CSVEGIVVTEAFF

len: 14
abundance: few
v_gene: TRBV7-2
CDR3aa: CASSLGGAGETQYF

len: 14
abundance: many
v_gene: TRBV7-9
CDR3aa: CASSQFDSGTEQYF

len: 12
abundance: many
v_gene: TRBV9
CDR3aa: CASSPGGKTQFF

len: 16
abundance: -
v_gene: TRBV9
CDR3aa: CASSVDQRAYGDTQYF

len: 20
abundance: few
v_gene: TRBV14
CDR3aa: CASSRDGGLSGGSSSYEQYF

len: 15
abundance: many
v_gene: TRBV5-6
CDR3aa: CASSTGTSDYNEQFF

len: 15
abundance: many
v_gene: TRBV4-3
CDR3aa: CASSQGLAGSGELFF

len: 12
abundance: many
v_gene: TRBV20-1
CDR3aa: CSARALAAPQYF

len: 15
abundance: -
v_gene: TRBV7-6
CDR3aa: CASSLVRQGGEKLFF

len: 15
abundance: many
v_gene: TRBV9
CDR3aa: CASSPGQGRAYEQYF

len: 11
abundance: many
v_gene: TRBV5-1
CDR3aa: CASSSRGPQYF

len: 14
abundance: few
v_gene: TRBV6-5
CDR3aa: CASSYGGASDTQYF

len: 16
abundance: -
v_gene: TRBV6-1
CDR3aa: CASSIPWGETKNIQYF

len: 16
abundance: -
v_gene: TRBV7-2
CDR3aa: CASSLDGLAGSTTQYF

len: 14
abundance: -
v_gene: TRBV5-7
CDR3aa: CASSRGGTPYEQYF

len: 14
abundance: -
v_gene: TRBV20-1
CDR3aa: CSAGERGFSYEQYF